This T cell receptor beta chain was documented in a study of blood T cell repertoires in COVID-19. About the study: Samples taken during acute and convalescent COVID-19 were collected in the United States, Italy and Spain. T cells, B-cell-depleted T cells, or PBMCs supplied cDNA or gDNA.

CDR1 MGHRA and CDR2 YSYEKL come from the germline V gene. CDR3 size: 17 residues. With V trimmed by 2 bases and J by 6 bases, 12 bases remained unmatched. In the authors' workflow: Reference gene primer amplification yielded estimated nucleated cell counts. The assay was immunoSEQ multiplex PCR, and TCRdb's table has in-frame clones only and misses some. The DNA gave D and trimming, while V, J and clone size come from that table. The repertoire has around 130,000 clones, more than 70% of them found once; the top ten carry roughly 7.3%. Material for sequencing was peripheral blood. The chain combines TRBV4-1 with TRBJ2-7; 11 positions match TRBD2. The receptor's source is a human donor in a cohort sampled during active COVID-19. CDR3 amino acids: CASSQPSSGGTWGEQYF. The CDR3 DNA reads TGCGCCAGCAGCCAACCGTCTAGCGGGGGGACCTGGGGCGAGCAGTACTTC.